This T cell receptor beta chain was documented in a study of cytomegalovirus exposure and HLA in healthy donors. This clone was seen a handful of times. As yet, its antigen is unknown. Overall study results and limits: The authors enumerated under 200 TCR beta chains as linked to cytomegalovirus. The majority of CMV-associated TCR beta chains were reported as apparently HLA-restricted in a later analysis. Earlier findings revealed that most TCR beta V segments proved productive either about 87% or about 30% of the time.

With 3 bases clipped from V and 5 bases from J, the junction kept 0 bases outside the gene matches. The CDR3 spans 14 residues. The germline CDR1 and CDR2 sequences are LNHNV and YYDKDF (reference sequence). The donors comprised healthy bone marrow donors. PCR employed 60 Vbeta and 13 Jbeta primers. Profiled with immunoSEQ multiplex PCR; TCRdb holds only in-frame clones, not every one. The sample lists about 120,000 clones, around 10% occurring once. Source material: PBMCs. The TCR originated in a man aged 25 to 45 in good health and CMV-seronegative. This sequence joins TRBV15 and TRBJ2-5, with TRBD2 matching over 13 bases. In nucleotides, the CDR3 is TGTGCCACCAGCAGGACTAGCGGGAGGGAGACCCAGTACTTC. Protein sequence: CATSRTSGRETQYF.